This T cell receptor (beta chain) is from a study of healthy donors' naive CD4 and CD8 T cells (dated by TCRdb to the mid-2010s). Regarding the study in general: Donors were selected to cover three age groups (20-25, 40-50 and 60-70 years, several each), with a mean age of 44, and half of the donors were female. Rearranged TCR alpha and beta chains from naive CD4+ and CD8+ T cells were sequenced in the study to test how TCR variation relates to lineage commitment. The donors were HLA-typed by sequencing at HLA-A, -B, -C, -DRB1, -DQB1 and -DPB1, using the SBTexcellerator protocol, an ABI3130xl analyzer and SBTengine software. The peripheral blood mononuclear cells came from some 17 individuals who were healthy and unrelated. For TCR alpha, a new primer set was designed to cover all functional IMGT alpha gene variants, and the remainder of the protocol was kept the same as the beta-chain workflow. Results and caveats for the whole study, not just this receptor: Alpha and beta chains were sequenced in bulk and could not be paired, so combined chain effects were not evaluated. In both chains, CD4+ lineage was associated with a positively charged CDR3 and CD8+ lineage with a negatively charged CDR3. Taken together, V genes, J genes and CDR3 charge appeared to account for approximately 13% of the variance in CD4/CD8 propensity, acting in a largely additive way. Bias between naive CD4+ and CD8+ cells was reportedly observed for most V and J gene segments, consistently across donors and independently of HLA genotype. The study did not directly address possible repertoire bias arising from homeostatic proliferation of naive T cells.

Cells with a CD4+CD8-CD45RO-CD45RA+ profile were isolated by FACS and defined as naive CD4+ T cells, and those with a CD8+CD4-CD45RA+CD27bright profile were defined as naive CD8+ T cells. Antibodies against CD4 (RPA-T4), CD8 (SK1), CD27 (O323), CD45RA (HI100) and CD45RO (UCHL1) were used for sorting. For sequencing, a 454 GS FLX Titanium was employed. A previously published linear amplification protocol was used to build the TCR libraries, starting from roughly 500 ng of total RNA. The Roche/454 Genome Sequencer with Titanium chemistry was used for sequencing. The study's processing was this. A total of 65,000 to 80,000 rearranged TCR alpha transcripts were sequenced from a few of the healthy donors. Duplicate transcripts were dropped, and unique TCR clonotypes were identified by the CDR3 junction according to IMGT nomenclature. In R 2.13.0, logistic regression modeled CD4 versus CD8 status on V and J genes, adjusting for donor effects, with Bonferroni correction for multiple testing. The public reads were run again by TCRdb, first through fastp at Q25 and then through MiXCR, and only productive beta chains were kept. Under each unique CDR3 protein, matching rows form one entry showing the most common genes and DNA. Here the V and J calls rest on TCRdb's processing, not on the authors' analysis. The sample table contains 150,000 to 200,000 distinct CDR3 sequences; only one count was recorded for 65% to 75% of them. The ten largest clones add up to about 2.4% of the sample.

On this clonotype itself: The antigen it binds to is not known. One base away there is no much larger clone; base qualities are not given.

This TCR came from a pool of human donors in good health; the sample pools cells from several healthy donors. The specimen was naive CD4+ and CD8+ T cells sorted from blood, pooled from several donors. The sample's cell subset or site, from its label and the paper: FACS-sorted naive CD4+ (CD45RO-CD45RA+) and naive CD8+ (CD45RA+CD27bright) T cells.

The sequenced DNA: TGTGCCAGCAGTTTCAGAGGCACAGATACGCAGTATTTT. Translated, it gives CASSFRGTDTQYF. The sequence is built from TRBV27 and TRBJ2-3, with the D gene not clear enough to name. There are 13 amino acids in the CDR3, from cysteine to phenylalanine inclusive. The read is trimmed to its CDR3 DNA, 39 bases read in frame from base 1. For CDR1 and CDR2, the germline V gene (reference sequence) lists MNHEY and SMNVEV. V is shortened by 3 bases, J by 1 base, and the region joining them spans 5 bases.